This T cell receptor (beta chain) originates from a study of cytomegalovirus exposure and HLA in healthy donors. Overall study findings and caveats: It was only CMV serostatus that was available as immune exposure information. Later analysis showed TCR association rates varying by HLA locus, highest for DRB1 and lowest for HLA-C. The majority of CMV-associated TCR beta chains were reported as apparently HLA-restricted in a later analysis.

A word on this clone: Its target is not known.

Researchers ran the PCR with 60 Vbeta and 13 Jbeta primers. Measured with immunoSEQ multiplex PCR; TCRdb has only the in-frame clones, and not every one. The repertoire consists of 100,000 to 150,000 clones, with around two thirds occurring once and the leading ten covering about 4.9%. The CDR3 is made up of 15 amino acids. In germline, CDR1 is SGHNT, CDR2 YYREEE (reference sequence). Trimming removed 5 bases from V and 0 bases from J, with 13 bases in between. Sample: PBMCs. This TCR came from a man in his sixties in good health and CMV-seropositive. The chain uses TRBV5-4 and TRBJ2-3, with a tentative D call TRBD2 (7 bases). The CDR3 coding sequence is TGTGCCAGCAGAGGAGGGGGGGGTAGCACAGATACGCAGTATTTT. Translated: CASRGGGGSTDTQYF.